This section outlines one T cell receptor beta chain sequence together with its context. V lost 6 bases and J 3 bases, leaving 12 bases between the germline ends. This CDR3 region has 15 residues. CDR1 is MNHEY and CDR2 is SVGEGT in the germline V gene. The data originate from a study of blood T cells in healthy people across ages. Study details: Template switching caught about one barcoded beta molecule for each two T cells.

Sample-barcoded 5' priming and a J-beta primer mix drove a second PCR of about 6 to 12 cycles. Using its own MiXCR run on the 5' RACE reads, TCRdb lists one record per CDR3 protein. The repertoire has fewer than 700,000 distinct CDR3 sequences, over 40% of them found once; the top ten carry 25% to 30%. The specimen sequenced was blood. This receptor was identified in a man aged 80 or over in good health. The chain is built from TRBV6-2 or TRBV6-3 and TRBJ2-6; a possible D gene is TRBD1 (6 bases). The CDR3 loop reads CASRTTGRGANVLTF. In nucleotides, the CDR3 is TGTGCCAGCAGAACAACAGGGCGTGGGGCCAACGTCCTGACTTTC.